This T cell receptor (beta chain) was identified in a study of blood T cell repertoires in COVID-19. On the study more broadly: Samples taken during acute and convalescent COVID-19 were collected in the United States, Italy and Spain. Nucleic acid was either cDNA or gDNA, and it came from T cells, B-cell-depleted T cells, or PBMCs.

Authors' analysis steps: Researchers report that nucleated cell counts were estimated from reference gene primer amplification. TCRdb keeps only in-frame clones here, not all; method: immunoSEQ multiplex PCR. V and J calls and clone size are those listed in that table; D and trimming were worked out from the DNA. The sample includes 80,000 to 100,000 clones, 78% of them seen just once. The clonotype originates from a human donor in a cohort sampled during active COVID-19. The sample was peripheral blood.

The CDR3 coding sequence is TGCGCCAGCAGCCAAGACGCGACTTCCAATGAGCAGTTCTTC. Its translation: CASSQDATSNEQFF. The rearrangement joins TRBV4-1 to TRBJ2-1; D not resolved. Germline CDR1 reads MGHRA; CDR2 reads YSYEKL. The V gene lost 0 bases and the J gene lost 6 bases, with 9 bases spanning the gap. The CDR3 length is 14 residues.